This TCR beta chain was obtained from a study of chemoradiotherapy in HPV16-positive cancers (dated by TCRdb to between 2021 and 2023). A note on the overall study: Using functional T-cell assays on cells from two HPV16-positive patients, the researchers defined candidate HPV-specific T-cell clones and common TCR motifs. The study asked whether T-cell immunity to the HPV oncoproteins E6 and E7 changes during chemoradiotherapy and whether this immunity affects survival. The candidate HPV-specific TCRs and motifs were then tracked in TCR repertoires from under 100 patients with HPV-related cancers.

With regard to this clone: Its specific antigen is unknown. Base qualities are not recorded, but no much larger clone differs from it by a single base.

The CDR3 sequence holds 14 residues, the cysteine and phenylalanine included. Of the read, only the CDR3 DNA is kept; its 42 bases are in frame from base 1. The V and J ends are trimmed by 2 bases and 6 bases, leaving 13 bases between them. Reading the germline V gene (reference sequence) gives CDR1 SGHNT and CDR2 YYREEE. Repertoires were sampled repeatedly over the course of chemoradiotherapy so that clonal expansion in the tumor microenvironment could be followed. Library preparation used the immunoSEQ multiplex PCR assay. Held by TCRdb, this immuneACCESS table contains in-frame sequences only and omits some clones. Under half of the omission traces to an unresolved V gene where checked; the cause of the rest is unknown. The sample profile shows approximately 11,000 clones; roughly 89% of them were found once. The top ten hold less than 3% of the sample. Overall study outcomes, separate from this receptor: The functional definition of HPV-specific T cells was derived from only a couple of HPV16-positive patients, and the survival association was reported for HPV16-positive patients. Improved recurrence-free survival in HPV16-positive patients was associated with expansion of HPV-responsive T cells during chemoradiotherapy. Expansion of candidate HPV-specific clones and E7-related TCR motifs was observed in the tumor microenvironment during treatment, whereas no such expansion was observed for non-HPV-specific T cells.

This sequence uses TRBV5-4 and TRBJ2-3; TRBD2 is a possible D gene, resting on 6 matching bases. This clonotype was obtained from a human donor with HPV-associated anogenital cancer. The biological material was taken from a patient who underwent chemoradiotherapy. The DNA sequence reads TGTGCCAGCAGCTTAGAACTAGCCGGGGATACGCAGTATTTT. Translation gives CASSLELAGDTQYF. Full variable domain (CDR3 extended with the reference TRBV5-4 and TRBJ2-3 proteins): ETGVTQSPTHLIKTRGQQVTLRCSSQSGHNTVSWYQQALGQGPQFIFQYYREEENGRGNFPPRFSGLQFPNYSSELNVNALELDDSALYLCASSLELAGDTQYFGPGTRLTVL.